The clone carrying this TCR beta chain turned up a few times. Its antigen is still unknown. Documented time point: persistent/refractory GD, antithyroid drugs over 5 years with positive TRAb. After RNA was extracted from PBMCs, the TCR library was made from it. In Xi'an, China, an endocrinology department was the source of patients. This sample was included in a study of regulatory T cells in long-lasting Graves disease. Study conclusions and caveats: Investigators studied peripheral blood only, not thyroid tissue.

CDR3-region Arm-PCR and iRepertoire HTBI primers produced the TCR beta libraries. TCRdb passed the multiplex PCR reads through MiXCR, listing each CDR3 protein once. Among fewer than 450,000 distinct CDR3 sequences listed, less than 25% were seen once. The sample here was peripheral blood mononuclear cells (PBMCs), taken when the disease was refractory, from a patient treated with antithyroid drugs. The receptor's source is a female donor with Graves disease.

CDR3 in amino acids: CASSPGLNEQYF. For the CDR3, the DNA is TGTGCCAGCAGCCCGGGACTGAACGAGCAGTACTTC. J is TRBJ2-7 and V is TRBV13; possibly TRBD2 for D (6 bases). This CDR3 is 12 amino acids long. CDR1 and CDR2 (germline): PRHDT, FYEKMQ (reference sequence). The V end lost 5 bases, the J end lost 5 bases, and 10 bases lay between the germline ends.